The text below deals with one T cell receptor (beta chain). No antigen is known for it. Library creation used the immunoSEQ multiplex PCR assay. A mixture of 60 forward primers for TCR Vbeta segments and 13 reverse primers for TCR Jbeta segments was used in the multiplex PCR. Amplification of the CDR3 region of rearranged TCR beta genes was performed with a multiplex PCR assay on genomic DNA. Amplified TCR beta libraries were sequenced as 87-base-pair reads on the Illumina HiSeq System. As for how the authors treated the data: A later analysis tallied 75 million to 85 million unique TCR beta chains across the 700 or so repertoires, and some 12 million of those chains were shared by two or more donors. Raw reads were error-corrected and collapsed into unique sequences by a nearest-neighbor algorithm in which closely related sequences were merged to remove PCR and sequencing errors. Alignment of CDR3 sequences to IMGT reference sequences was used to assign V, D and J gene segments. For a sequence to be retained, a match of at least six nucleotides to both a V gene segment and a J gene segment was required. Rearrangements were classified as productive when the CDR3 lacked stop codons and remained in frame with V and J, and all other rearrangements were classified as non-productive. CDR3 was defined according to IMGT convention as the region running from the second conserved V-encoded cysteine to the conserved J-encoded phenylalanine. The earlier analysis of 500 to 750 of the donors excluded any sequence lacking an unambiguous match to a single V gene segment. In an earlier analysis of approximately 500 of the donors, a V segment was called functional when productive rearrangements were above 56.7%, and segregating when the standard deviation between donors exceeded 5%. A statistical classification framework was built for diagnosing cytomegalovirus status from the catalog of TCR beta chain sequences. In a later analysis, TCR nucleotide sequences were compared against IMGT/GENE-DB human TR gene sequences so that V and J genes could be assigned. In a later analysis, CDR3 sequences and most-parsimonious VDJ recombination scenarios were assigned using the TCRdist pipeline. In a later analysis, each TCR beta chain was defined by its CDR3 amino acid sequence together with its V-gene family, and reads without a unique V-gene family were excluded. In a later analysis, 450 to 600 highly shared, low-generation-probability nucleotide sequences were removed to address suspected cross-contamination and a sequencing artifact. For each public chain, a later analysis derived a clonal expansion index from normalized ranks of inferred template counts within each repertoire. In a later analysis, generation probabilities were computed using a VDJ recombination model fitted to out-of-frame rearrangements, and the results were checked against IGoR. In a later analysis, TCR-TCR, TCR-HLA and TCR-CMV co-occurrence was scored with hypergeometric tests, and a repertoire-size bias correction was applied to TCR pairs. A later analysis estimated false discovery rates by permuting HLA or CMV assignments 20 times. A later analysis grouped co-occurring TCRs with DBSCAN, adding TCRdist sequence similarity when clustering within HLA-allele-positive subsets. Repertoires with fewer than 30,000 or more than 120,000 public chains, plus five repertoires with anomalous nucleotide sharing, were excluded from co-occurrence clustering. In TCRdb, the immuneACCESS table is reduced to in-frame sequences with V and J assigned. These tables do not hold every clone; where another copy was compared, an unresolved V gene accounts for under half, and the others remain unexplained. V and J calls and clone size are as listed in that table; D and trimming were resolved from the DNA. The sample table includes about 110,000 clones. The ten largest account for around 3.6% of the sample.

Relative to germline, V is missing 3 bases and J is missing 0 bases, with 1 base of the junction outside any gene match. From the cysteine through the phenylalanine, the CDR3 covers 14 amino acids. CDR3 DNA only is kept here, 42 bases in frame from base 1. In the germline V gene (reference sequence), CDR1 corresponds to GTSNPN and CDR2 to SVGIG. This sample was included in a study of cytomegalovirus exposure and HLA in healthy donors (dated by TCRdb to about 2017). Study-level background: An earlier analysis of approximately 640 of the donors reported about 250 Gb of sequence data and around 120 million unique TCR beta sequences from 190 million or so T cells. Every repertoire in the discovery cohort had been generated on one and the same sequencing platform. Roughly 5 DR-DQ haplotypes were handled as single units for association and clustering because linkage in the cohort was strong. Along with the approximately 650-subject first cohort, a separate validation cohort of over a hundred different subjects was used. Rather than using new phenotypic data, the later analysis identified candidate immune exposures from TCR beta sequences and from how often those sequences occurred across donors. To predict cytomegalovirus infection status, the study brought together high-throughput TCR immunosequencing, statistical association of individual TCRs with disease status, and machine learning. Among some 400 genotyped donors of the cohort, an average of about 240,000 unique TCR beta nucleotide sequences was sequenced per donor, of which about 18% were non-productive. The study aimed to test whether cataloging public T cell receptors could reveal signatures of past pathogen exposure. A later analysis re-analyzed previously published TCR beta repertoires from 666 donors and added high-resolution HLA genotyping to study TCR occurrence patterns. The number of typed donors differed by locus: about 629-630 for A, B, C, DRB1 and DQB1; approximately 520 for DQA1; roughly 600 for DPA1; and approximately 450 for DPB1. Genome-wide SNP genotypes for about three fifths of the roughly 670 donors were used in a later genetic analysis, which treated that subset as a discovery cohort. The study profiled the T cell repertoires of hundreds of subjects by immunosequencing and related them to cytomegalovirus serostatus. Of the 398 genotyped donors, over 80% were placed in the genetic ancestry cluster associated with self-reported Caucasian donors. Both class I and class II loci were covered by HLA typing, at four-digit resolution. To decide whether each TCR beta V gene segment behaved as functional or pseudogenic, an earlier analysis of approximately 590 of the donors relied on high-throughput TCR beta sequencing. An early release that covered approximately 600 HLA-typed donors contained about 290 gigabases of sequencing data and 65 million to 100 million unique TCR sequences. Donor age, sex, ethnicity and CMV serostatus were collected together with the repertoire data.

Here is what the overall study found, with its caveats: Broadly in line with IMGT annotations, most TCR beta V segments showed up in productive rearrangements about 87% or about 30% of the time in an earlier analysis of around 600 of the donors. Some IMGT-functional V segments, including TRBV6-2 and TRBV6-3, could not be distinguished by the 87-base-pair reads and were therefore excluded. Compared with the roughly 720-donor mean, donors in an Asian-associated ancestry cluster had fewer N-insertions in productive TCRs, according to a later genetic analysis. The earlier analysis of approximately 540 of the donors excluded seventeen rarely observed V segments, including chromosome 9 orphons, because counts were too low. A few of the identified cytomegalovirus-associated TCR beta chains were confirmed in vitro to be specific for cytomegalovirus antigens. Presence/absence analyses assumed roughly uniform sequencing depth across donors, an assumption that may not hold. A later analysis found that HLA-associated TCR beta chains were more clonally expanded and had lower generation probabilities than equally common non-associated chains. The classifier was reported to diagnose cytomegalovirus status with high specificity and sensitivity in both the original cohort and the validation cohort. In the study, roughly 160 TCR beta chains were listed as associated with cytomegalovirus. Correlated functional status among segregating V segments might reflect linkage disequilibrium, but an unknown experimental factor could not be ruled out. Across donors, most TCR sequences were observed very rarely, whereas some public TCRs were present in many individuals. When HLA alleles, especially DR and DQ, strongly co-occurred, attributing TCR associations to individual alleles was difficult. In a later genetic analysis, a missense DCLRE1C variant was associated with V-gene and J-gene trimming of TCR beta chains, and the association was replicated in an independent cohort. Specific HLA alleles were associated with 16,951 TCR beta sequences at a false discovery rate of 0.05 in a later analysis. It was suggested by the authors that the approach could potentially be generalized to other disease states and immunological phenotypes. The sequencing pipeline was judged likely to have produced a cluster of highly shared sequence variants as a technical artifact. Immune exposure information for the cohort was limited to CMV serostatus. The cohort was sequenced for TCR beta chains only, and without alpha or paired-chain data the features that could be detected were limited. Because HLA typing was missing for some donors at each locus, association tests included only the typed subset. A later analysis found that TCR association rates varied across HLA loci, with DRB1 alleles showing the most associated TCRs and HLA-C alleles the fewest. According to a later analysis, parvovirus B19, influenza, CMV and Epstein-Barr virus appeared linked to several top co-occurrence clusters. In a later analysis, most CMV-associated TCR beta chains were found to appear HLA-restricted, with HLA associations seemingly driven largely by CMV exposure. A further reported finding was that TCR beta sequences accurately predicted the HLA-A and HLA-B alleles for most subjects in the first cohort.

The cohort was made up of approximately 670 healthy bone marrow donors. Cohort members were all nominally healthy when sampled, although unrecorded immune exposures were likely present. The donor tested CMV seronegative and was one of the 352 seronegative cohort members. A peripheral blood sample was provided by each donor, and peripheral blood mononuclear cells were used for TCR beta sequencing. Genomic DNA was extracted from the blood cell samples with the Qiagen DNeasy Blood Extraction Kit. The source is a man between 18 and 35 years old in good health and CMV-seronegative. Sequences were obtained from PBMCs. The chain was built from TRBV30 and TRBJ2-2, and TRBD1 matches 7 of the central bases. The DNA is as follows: TGTGCCTGGAGGACAGGGCCGAACACCGGGGAGCTGTTTTTT. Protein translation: CAWRTGPNTGELFF. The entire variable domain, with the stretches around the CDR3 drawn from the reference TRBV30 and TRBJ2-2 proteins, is SQTIHQWPATLVQPVGSPLSLECTVEGTSNPNLYWYRQAAGRGLQLLFYSVGIGQISSEVPQNLSASRPQDRQFILSSKKLLLSDSGFYLCAWRTGPNTGELFFGEGSRLTVL.